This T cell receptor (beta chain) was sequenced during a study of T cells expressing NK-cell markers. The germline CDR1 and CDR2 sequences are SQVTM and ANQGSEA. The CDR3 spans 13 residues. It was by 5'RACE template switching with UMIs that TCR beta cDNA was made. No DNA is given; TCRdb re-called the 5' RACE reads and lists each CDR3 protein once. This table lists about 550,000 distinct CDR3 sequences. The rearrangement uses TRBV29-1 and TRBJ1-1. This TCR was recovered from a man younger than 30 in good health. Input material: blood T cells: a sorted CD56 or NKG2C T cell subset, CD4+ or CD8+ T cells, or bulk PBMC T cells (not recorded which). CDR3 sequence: CSVAVGRITEAFF.